This T cell receptor (beta chain) was profiled in a study of blood T cell repertoires in COVID-19. Study as a whole: Both acute and convalescent COVID-19 samples were obtained from the United States, Italy and Spain.

A COVID-19 case was met by exposed participants within 2 weeks before study entry. Data came from immunoSEQ multiplex PCR; TCRdb stores just in-frame clones and leaves some out. The table has some 320,000 clones, 85% seen once; the top ten hold around 2%. The CDR3 spans 14 residues. Germline V gives CDR1 SGHAT, CDR2 FQNNGV. V dropped 1 base and J dropped 5 bases, with 10 bases sitting between them. The chain employs TRBV11-2 and TRBJ2-3; possibly TRBD2 for D (6 bases). The material sequenced was PBMCs or T cells enriched from blood (not recorded which). The TCR was taken from a woman younger than 45 who had been exposed to COVID-19. CDR3 in DNA: TGTGCCAGCAGCTTAGCCGGGAGTGTAGATACGCAGTATTTT. Its protein product is CASSLAGSVDTQYF. Full variable domain (rest looked up from reference TRBV11-2 and TRBJ2-3): EAGVAQSPRYKIIEKRQSVAFWCNPISGHATLYWYQQILGQGPKLLIQFQNNGVVDDSQLPKDRFSAERLKGVDSTLKIQPAKLEDSAVYLCASSLAGSVDTQYFGPGTRLTVL.